These 21 T cell receptor beta chains were all obtained from the same sample, sequenced in a study of regulatory T cells in long-lasting Graves disease. Stated time point: newly diagnosed GD, antithyroid drugs for less than 3 months. The authors made the TCR library using RNA they extracted from PBMCs. To make TCR beta libraries, researchers used iRepertoire HTBI primers and Arm-PCR of CDR3 regions. Each CDR3 protein is one row after TCRdb ran MiXCR on the multiplex PCR reads. The data contain 400,000 to 500,000 distinct CDR3 sequences, about 14% of them seen just once; the ten biggest clones take up about a sixth. These data were also reused for a study on T cells in Graves' hyperthyroidism and ophthalmopathy.

The source was peripheral blood mononuclear cells (PBMCs), collected at new diagnosis, from a patient treated with antithyroid drugs. The receptors shown here come from a woman aged 50 to 60 with Graves disease.

This clonotype was found a few times. This chain joins TRBV2 and TRBJ2-3; TRBD2 is a possible D gene (6 bases). The CDR3 spans 16 residues. V lost 6 bases and J 4 bases, leaving 20 bases between the germline ends. Germline V lookup: CDR1 SNHLY, CDR2 FYNNEI. CDR3 in DNA: TGTGCCAGCAGACACGGAGGGGTGCGGAGATCAGATACGCAGTATTTT. This gives the protein CASRHGGVRRSDTQYF. Combining the CDR3 with reference TRBV2 and TRBJ2-3 gives the whole variable domain EPEVTQTPSHQVTQMGQEVILRCVPISNHLYFYWYRQILGQKVEFLVSFYNNEISEKSEIFDDQFSVERPDGSNFTLKIRSTKLEDSAMYFCASRHGGVRRSDTQYFGPGTRLTVL.

This chain joins TRBV5-1 and TRBJ2-4; D unresolved. The length of the CDR3 is 16 residues. In germline, CDR1 is SGHRS, CDR2 YFSETQ. Between the trimmed V and J ends, which lost 0 bases and 0 bases, there was a span of 10 bases. Here the CDR3 reads CASSLAGLVAKNIQYF. CDR3 sequence (DNA): TGCGCCAGCAGCTTGGCAGGCCTTGTAGCCAAAAACATTCAGTACTTC.

This clonotype was seen at least ten times. The chain joins TRBV12-3 or TRBV12-4 to TRBJ2-1, with 8 bases that match TRBD2. The CDR3 spans 15 residues. V was pared by 6 bases and J by 0 bases, with 4 bases of the junction left unmatched. The CDR3 DNA sequence: TGTGCCAGCAGGGGGAGCGGGAGCTCCTACAATGAGCAGTTCTTC. Residues: CASRGSGSSYNEQFF.

This clonotype was picked up many times. The chain has TRBV27 and TRBJ1-5, with unresolved D. CDR1 is MNHEY and CDR2 is SMNVEV in the germline V gene (reference sequence). With 0 bases removed from V and 10 bases from J, the gap between germline ends came to 10 bases. The CDR3 length is 13 residues. CDR3 region: CASSLSTLSPQHF. The CDR3 region has the DNA TGTGCCAGCAGTTTATCAACCTTAAGTCCCCAGCATTTT.

CDR3 region: CASSQGDLGATQYF. The DNA of the CDR3 is TGTGCCAGCAGCCAAGGTGATTTGGGTGCGACCCAGTACTTC. The chain employs TRBV4-2 and TRBJ2-5; no reliable D call. The CDR3 contains 14 residues. Trimming shortened V by 1 base and J by 7 bases, and 13 bases separated the two germline ends. In germline, CDR1 is LGHNA, CDR2 YNFKEQ.

At least ten counts were recorded for this clonotype. The rearrangement links TRBV7-8 to TRBJ1-5; TRBD1 is a possible D gene (5 bases). V dropped 5 bases and J dropped 2 bases, with 16 bases sitting between them. The CDR3 contains 16 residues. The germline gives CDR1 SGHVS, CDR2 FQNEAQ. Written as DNA, the CDR3 is TGTGCCAGCAGCGTCGCTCGGGGGGGGGGCAATCAGCCCCAGCATTTT. This codes for CASSVARGGGNQPQHF.

The table lists this clonotype with many counts. The V and J genes are TRBV20-1 and TRBJ2-3; TRBD2 aligns across 10 bases. The CDR3 has 17 residues. The germline CDR1 and CDR2 sequences are DFQATT and SNEGSKA (reference sequence). After removal of 0 bases from V and 2 bases from J, the junction contained 8 bases not matched to a gene. CDR3 coding DNA: TGCAGTGCTAGAGATGGTGGGACTAGCGTTTCCACAGATACGCAGTATTTT. As protein: CSARDGGTSVSTDTQYF.

This chain joins TRBV10-3 and TRBJ2-5, with no clear D. The germline V and J ends were trimmed by 0 bases and 5 bases, with 7 bases remaining between them. This CDR3 has 13 residues. Germline V gene lookup returns CDR1 ENHRY and CDR2 SYGVKD. Written as DNA, the CDR3 is TGTGCCATCAGTGAGTCGACTGGGGAGACCCAGTACTTC. Amino acid sequence: CAISESTGETQYF.

This clonotype was counted ten times or more. The chain couples TRBV28 to TRBJ2-1; no clear D. The germline V gene has CDR1 MDHEN and CDR2 SYDVKM. The CDR3 sequence is 12 residues long. The V gene lost 4 bases and the J gene lost 10 bases, with 11 bases spanning the gap. CDR3 protein: CASSSTSEEQFF. DNA of the CDR3: TGTGCCAGCAGTTCAACCTCGGAGGAGCAGTTCTTC.

The rearrangement links TRBV12-5 to TRBJ2-1; tentatively, D is TRBD1 or TRBD2 (6 bases each). The length of the CDR3 is 14 residues. The V and J ends lost 7 bases and 4 bases respectively, with 14 bases between them. The germline V gene has CDR1 LGHNT and CDR2 FRNRAP. The CDR3 DNA sequence: TGTGCTAGTGTGGGGGGCCAGGGGTACAATGAGCAGTTCTTC. This gives the protein CASVGGQGYNEQFF. The complete variable domain, with remaining parts taken from reference TRBV12-5 and TRBJ2-1, reads DARVTQTPRHKVTEMGQEVTMRCQPILGHNTVFWYRQTMMQGLELLAYFRNRAPLDDSGMPKDRFSAEMPDATLATLKIQPSEPRDSAVYFCASVGGQGYNEQFFGPGTRLTVL.

The chain joins TRBV27 to TRBJ2-5; 15 positions match TRBD2. After removal of 5 bases from V and 5 bases from J, the junction contained 9 bases not matched to a gene. The CDR3 sequence is 17 residues long. From germline, CDR1 is MNHEY and CDR2 SMNVEV (reference sequence). CDR3 DNA: TGTGCCAGCAGTCCAAAACGTGGGACTAGCGGGAGGGAGACCCAGTACTTC. Translated, it gives CASSPKRGTSGRETQYF.

This clonotype was found many times. The chain is built from TRBV6-1 and TRBJ2-2; perhaps TRBD2 as D (5 bases). The CDR3 has 14 amino acids. Trimming cost V 8 bases and J 5 bases, with 15 bases left between them. Per the germline V gene, CDR1 is MNHNS and CDR2 is SASEGT. CDR3 DNA: TGTGCCAGCCAGCGGAGAGTGAGGACCGGGGAGCTGTTTTTT. This sequence encodes CASQRRVRTGELFF.

This clonotype was counted a few times. The chain links TRBV25-1 to TRBJ2-7, with 8 nucleotides matching TRBD2. V trimming: 3 bases; J trimming: 6 bases; junction bases outside the gene matches: 1. The CDR3 covers 12 residues. CDR1 and CDR2 from the germline V gene are MGHDK and SYGVNS. The CDR3 is CASSDLAGEQYF. DNA of the CDR3: TGTGCCAGCAGTGACCTAGCGGGCGAGCAGTACTTC.

This chain connects TRBV30 to TRBJ2-2, with 7 bases aligning to TRBD2. CDR1 and CDR2 from the germline V gene are GTSNPN and SVGIG (reference sequence). This CDR3 region has 14 residues. Trimming cost V 5 bases and J 4 bases; bases outside gene matches: 7. The CDR3 loop reads CAWGRESGTGELFF. The CDR3 DNA reads as TGTGCCTGGGGGCGGGAGTCTGGCACCGGGGAGCTGTTTTTT.

This clonotype was seen more than once but under ten times. CDR3 in amino acids: CSVGTSGTKSYNEQFF. The DNA of the CDR3 is TGCAGCGTGGGGACTAGCGGGACAAAGTCCTACAATGAGCAGTTCTTC. The genes are TRBV29-1 and TRBJ2-1, with 13 nucleotides matching TRBD2. Germline V CDR1 and CDR2: SQVTM, ANQGSEA. The CDR3 length is 16 residues. Trimming took 6 bases from V and 1 from J; bases not matched to a gene: 6.

This chain uses TRBV6-5 with TRBJ2-4; no definite D call. V was shortened by 0 bases and J by 6 bases, with 6 bases between the two germline ends. This CDR3 is built from 13 residues. Germline V gene data show CDR1 as MNHEY and CDR2 as SVGAGI. CDR3 nucleotide sequence: TGTGCCAGCAGTTACTCGTCTTCAAACATTCAGTACTTC. Its translation is CASSYSSSNIQYF.

In this sample, this clonotype turned up many times. The V call is TRBV30, the J call TRBJ2-7; 12 positions agree with TRBD2. With 1 base clipped from V and 5 bases from J, the junction kept 6 bases outside the gene matches. This CDR3 has 15 residues. Germline V lookup: CDR1 GTSNPN, CDR2 SVGIG (reference sequence). CDR3 bases: TGTGCCTGGAGTGCTGGGACTAGCGGGTTTGACGAGCAGTACTTC. Translation: CAWSAGTSGFDEQYF.

This clonotype has only a few counts. The chain joins TRBV19 to TRBJ2-5; D is perhaps TRBD1 (6 bases). There are 15 residues in the CDR3. The germline V and J ends were trimmed by 5 bases and 0 bases, with 13 bases remaining between them. CDR1 is LNHDA and CDR2 is SQIVND in the germline V gene (reference sequence). CDR3: CASSPPTGHQETQYF. CDR3 nucleotides: TGTGCCAGTAGTCCGCCCACAGGGCACCAAGAGACCCAGTACTTC.

This clonotype was detected many times. This chain joins TRBV6-2 or TRBV6-3 and TRBJ2-1, with 10 bases aligning to TRBD2. The germline gives CDR1 MNHEY, CDR2 SVGEGT. The CDR3 is 16 residues long. The ends lost 1 base at V and 5 bases at J; junction bases unmatched: 5. CDR3 nucleotides: TGTGCCAGCAGTTACTTCCCTAGCGGGAGAGACAATGAGCAGTTCTTC. Its protein is CASSYFPSGRDNEQFF.

This clonotype was detected many times. J is TRBJ2-1 and V is TRBV28; no reliable D call. Germline loops: CDR1 MDHEN, CDR2 SYDVKM. V lost 1 base and J lost 7, with 11 bases in between. CDR3 length: 14 amino acids. The CDR3, as DNA: TGTGCCAGCAGTTTATCGTCTAGTCCGAATGAGCAGTTCTTC. Protein: CASSLSSSPNEQFF.

The chain is built from TRBV10-3 and TRBJ2-6; D tentatively fits TRBD1 or TRBD2 (5 bases each). The CDR3 is 13 residues long. Germline-derived CDR1 and CDR2 are ENHRY and SYGVKD. Trimming removed 11 bases from V and 2 bases from J, with 10 bases in between. The CDR3 nucleotides are TGTGCCTTAAGGGGAGCTGGGGCCAACGTCCTGACTTTC. Amino acids: CALRGAGANVLTF.